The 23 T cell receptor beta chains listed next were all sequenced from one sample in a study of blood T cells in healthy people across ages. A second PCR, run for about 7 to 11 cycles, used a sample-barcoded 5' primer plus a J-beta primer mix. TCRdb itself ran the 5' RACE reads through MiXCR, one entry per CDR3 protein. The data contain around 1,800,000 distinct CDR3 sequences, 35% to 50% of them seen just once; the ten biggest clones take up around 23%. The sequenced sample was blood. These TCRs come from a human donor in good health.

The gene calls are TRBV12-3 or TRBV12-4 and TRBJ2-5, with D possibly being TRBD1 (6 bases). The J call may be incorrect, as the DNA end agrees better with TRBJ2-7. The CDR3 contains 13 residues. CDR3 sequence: CASSTGIWNEQYF. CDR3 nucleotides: TGTGCCAGCAGTACAGGGATCTGGAACGAGCAGTACTTC.

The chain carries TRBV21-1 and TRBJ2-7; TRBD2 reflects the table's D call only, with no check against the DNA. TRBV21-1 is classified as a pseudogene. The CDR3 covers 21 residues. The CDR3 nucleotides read TGTGCCAGCAGCAAACCTTTATGGACTAGCGTATTTTTATGCCATTCCTACGAGCAGTACTTC. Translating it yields CASSKPLWTSVFLCHSYEQYF.

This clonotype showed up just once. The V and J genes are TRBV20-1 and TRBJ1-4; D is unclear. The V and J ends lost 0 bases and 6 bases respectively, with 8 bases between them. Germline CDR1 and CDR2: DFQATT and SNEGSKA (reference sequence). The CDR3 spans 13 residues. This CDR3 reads CSARDAAYEKLFF. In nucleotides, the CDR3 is TGCAGTGCTAGAGACGCTGCGTATGAAAAACTGTTTTTT.

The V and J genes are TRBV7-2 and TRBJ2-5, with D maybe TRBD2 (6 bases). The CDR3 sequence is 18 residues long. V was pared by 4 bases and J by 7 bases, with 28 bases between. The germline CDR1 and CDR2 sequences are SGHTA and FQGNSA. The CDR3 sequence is CASSWSAPGRGIRGTQYF. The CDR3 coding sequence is TGTGCCAGCAGCTGGAGTGCTCCGGGACGGGGGATTCGGGGGACCCAGTACTTC.

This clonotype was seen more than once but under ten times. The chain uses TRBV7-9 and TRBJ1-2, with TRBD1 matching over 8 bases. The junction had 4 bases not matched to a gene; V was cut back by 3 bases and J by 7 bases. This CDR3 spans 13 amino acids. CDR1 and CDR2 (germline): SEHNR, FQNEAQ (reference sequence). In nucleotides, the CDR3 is TGTGCCAGCAGCTTTGGACAGGGCCGTGGCTACACCTTC. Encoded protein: CASSFGQGRGYTF.

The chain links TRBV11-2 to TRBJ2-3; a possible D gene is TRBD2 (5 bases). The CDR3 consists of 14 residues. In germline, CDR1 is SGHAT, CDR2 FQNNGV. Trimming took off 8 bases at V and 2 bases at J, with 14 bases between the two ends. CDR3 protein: CASPLREYTDTQYF. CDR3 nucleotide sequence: TGTGCCAGCCCTCTTCGGGAATACACAGATACGCAGTATTTT.

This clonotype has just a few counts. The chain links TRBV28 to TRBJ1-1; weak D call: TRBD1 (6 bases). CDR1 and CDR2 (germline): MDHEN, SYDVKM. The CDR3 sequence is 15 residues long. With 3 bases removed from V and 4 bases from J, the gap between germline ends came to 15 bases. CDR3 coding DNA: TGTGCCAGCAGTTTGGCTCTTACAGGGAGCACTGAAGCTTTCTTT. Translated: CASSLALTGSTEAFF.

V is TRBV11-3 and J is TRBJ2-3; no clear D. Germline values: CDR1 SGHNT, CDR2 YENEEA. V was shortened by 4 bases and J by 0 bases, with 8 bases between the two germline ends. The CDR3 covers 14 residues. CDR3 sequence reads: CASSWRLSTDTQYF. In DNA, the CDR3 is TGTGCCAGCAGCTGGAGACTGAGCACAGATACGCAGTATTTT.

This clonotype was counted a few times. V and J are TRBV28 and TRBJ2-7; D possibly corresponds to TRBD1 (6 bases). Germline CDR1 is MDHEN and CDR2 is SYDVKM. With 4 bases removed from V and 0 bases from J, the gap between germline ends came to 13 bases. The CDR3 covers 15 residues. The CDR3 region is CASSSQGPRSYEQYF. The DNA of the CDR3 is TGTGCCAGCAGTTCACAGGGTCCCCGCTCCTACGAGCAGTACTTC.

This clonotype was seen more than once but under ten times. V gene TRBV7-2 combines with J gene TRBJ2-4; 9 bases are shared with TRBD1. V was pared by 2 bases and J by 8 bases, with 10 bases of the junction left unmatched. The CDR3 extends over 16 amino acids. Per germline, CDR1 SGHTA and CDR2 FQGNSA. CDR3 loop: CASSLWSTGGADIQYF. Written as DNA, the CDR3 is TGTGCCAGCAGCTTATGGAGCACAGGGGGCGCGGACATTCAGTACTTC.

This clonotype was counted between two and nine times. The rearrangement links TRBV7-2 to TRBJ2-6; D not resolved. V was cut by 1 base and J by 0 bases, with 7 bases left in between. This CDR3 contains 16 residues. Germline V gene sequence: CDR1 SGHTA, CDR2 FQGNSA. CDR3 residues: CASSLVGLSGANVLTF. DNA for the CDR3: TGTGCCAGCAGCTTAGTAGGGCTCTCTGGGGCCAACGTCCTGACTTTC.

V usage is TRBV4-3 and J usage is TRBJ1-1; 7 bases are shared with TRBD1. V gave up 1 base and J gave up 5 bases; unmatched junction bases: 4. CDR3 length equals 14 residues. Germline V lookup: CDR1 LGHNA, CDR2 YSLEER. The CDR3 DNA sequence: TGCGCCAGCAGCCAAGTTACAGGGGTTACTGAAGCTTTCTTT. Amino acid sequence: CASSQVTGVTEAFF.

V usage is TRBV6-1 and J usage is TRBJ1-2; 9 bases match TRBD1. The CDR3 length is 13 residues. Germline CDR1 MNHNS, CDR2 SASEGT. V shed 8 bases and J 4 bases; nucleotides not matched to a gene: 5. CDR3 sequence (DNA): TGTGCCAGCGGACAGGGACAGGGCTATGGCTACACCTTC. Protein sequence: CASGQGQGYGYTF.

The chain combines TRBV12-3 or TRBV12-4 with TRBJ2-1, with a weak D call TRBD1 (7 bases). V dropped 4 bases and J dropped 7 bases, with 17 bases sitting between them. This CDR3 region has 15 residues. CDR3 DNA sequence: TGTGCCAGCAGTTACCCGGGACTGACAGGGAATGAGCAGTTCTTC. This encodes CASSYPGLTGNEQFF.

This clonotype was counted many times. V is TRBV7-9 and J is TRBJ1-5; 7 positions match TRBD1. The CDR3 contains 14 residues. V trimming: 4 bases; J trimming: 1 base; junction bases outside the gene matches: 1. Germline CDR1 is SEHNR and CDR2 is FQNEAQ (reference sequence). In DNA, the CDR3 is TGTGCCAGCAGCTCGACAGGGAGCAATCAGCCCCAGCATTTT. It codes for CASSSTGSNQPQHF.

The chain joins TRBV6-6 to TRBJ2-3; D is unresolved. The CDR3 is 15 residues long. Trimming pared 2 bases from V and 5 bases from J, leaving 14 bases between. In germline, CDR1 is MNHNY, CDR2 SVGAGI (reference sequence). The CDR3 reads CASSYRAGAQDTQYF. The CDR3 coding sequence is TGTGCCAGCAGTTACCGGGCCGGAGCCCAAGATACGCAGTATTTT.

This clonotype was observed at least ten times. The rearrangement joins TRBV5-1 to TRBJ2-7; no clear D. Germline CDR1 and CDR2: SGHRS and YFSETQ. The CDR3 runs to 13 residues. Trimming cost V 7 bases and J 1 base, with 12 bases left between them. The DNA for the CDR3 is TGCGCCAGCTCCCACGGGCGGTCCTACGAGCAGTACTTC. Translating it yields CASSHGRSYEQYF.

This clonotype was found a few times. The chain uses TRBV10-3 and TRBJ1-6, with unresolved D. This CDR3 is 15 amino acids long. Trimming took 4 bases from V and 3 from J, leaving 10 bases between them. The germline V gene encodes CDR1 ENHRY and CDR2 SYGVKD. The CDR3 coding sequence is TGTGCCATCAGTGCCCTCGACTACTATAATTCACCCCTCCACTTT. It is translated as CAISALDYYNSPLHF.

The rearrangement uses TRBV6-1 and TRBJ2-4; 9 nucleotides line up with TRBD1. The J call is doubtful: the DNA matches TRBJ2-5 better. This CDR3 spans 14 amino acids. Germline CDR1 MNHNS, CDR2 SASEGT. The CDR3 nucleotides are TGTGCCAGCGCGAGGACAGGGGTAGGGGAGACCCAGTACTTC. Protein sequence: CASARTGVGETQYF.

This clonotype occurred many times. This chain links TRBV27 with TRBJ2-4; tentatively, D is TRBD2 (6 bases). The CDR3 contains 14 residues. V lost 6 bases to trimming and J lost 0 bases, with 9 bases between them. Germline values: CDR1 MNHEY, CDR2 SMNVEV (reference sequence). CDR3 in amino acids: CASSSGLAKNIQYF. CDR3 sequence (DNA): TGTGCCAGCAGCTCGGGACTAGCCAAAAACATTCAGTACTTC.

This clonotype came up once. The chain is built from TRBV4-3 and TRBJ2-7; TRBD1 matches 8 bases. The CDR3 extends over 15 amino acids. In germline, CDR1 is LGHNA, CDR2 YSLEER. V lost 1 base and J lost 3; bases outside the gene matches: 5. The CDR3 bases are TGCGCCAGCAGCCAAGTGGCACAGGGGGTCTACGAGCAGTACTTC. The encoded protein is CASSQVAQGVYEQYF.

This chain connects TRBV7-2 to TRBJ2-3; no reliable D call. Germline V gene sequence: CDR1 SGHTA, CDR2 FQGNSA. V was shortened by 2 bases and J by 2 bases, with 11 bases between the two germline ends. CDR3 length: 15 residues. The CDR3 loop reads CASSLYTVPTDTQYF. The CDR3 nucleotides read TGTGCCAGCAGCTTATATACCGTCCCCACAGATACGCAGTATTTT. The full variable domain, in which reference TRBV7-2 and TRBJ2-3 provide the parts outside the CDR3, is GAGVSQSPSNKVTEKGKDVELRCDPISGHTALYWYRQSLGQGLEFLIYFQGNSAPDKSGLPSDRFSAERTGGSVSTLTIQRTQQEDSAVYLCASSLYTVPTDTQYFGPGTRLTVL.

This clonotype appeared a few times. Here the CDR3 DNA reads TGTGCCAGCAGCTCAGTCGACGCAGGGGCCTACGAGCAGTACTTC. Translating gives CASSSVDAGAYEQYF. The chain has TRBV11-2 and TRBJ2-7; possibly TRBD1 for D (6 bases). V was clipped by 4 bases and J by 2 bases, with 15 bases between them. The CDR3 runs 15 residues. The germline CDR1 and CDR2 sequences are SGHAT and FQNNGV.